Following are 25 T cell receptor beta chains from one sample sequenced in a study of T cell responses to AZD1222 COVID-19 vaccine. Using immunoSEQ multiplex PCR, the repertoire was profiled, and TCRdb retains in-frame clones only, with some absent. The repertoire holds about 100,000 clones, approximately 89% seen once, with 6.5% to 8.5% in the top ten. This material consisted of peripheral blood, taken 28 days after the second AZD1222 dose. The source is an adult who received the AZD1222 COVID-19 vaccine.

V gene TRBV3-1 (or the pseudogene TRBV3-2) combines with J gene TRBJ2-7; perhaps D is TRBD1 or TRBD2 (5 bases each). The CDR3 loop spans 14 amino acids. V was shortened by 4 bases and J by 3 bases, with 13 bases between the two germline ends. Germline V gene lookup returns CDR1 LGHDT and CDR2 YNNKEL (reference sequence). The CDR3 region is CASSLSGTDYEQYF. The CDR3 coding sequence is TGTGCCAGCAGCCTTTCCGGGACGGACTACGAGCAGTACTTC.

The J gene is TRBJ2-7, the V gene TRBV30, with D uncertain. V lost 4 bases and J 7 bases, leaving 11 bases between the germline ends. In germline, CDR1 is GTSNPN, CDR2 SVGIG (reference sequence). The CDR3 covers 11 residues. CDR3 amino acids: CAWKALREQYF. CDR3 DNA: TGTGCCTGGAAAGCCCTTCGTGAGCAGTACTTC.

This chain uses TRBV6-5 with TRBJ1-2, with 7 bases lining up with TRBD1. The CDR3 sequence is 15 residues long. Germline CDR1 reads MNHEY; CDR2 reads SVGAGI. The junction had 5 bases not matched to a gene; V was cut back by 2 bases and J by 2 bases. CDR3 nucleotides: TGTGCCAGCAGTTACGTCCCGGGACAGAACTATGGCTACACCTTC. This sequence encodes CASSYVPGQNYGYTF.

V gene TRBV28 combines with J gene TRBJ1-1; TRBD1 aligns across 7 bases. The V segment lost 5 bases and the J segment 5 bases; nucleotides outside the gene matches: 14. This CDR3 is 16 amino acids long. CDR1 MDHEN and CDR2 SYDVKM come from the germline V gene. The CDR3 DNA reads as TGTGCCAGCAGTGGCCCCCAGGGGGGCGGATGGACTGAAGCTTTCTTT. Its protein product is CASSGPQGGGWTEAFF. The full variable domain, in which reference TRBV28 and TRBJ1-1 provide the parts outside the CDR3, is DVKVTQSSRYLVKRTGEKVFLECVQDMDHENMFWYRQDPGLGLRLIYFSYDVKMKEKGDIPEGYSVSREKKERFSLILESASTNQTSMYLCASSGPQGGGWTEAFFGQGTRLTVV.

The chain joins TRBV19 to TRBJ1-1; D not certain. V lost 2 bases and J lost 5, with 18 bases in between. This CDR3 is 16 amino acids long. The V gene's germline CDR1 is LNHDA and CDR2 SQIVND (reference sequence). CDR3 bases: TGTGCCAGTAGTATAATGGGCGGAGCGGGGAGTACTGAAGCTTTCTTT. Protein product: CASSIMGGAGSTEAFF.

This rearrangement joins TRBV9 to TRBJ2-2, with D unclear. The CDR3 runs to 13 residues. The V end was cut by 3 bases, the J end by 2 bases, with 5 bases between. Germline V lookup: CDR1 SGDLS, CDR2 YYNGEE. The CDR3 loop reads CASSGTNTGELFF. The CDR3 DNA reads TGTGCCAGCAGCGGAACTAACACCGGGGAGCTGTTTTTT.

This chain connects TRBV5-8 to TRBJ2-5, with TRBD2 matching 9 bases. Germline CDR1 reads SGHTS; CDR2 reads YDEGEE. V dropped 2 bases and J dropped 3; count of bases not matched to a gene: 5. The CDR3 length is 15 residues. The CDR3 loop is CASSFRGTSKETQYF. The CDR3 coding sequence is TGTGCCAGCAGCTTTCGGGGGACTAGCAAAGAGACCCAGTACTTC.

The chain couples TRBV6-5 to TRBJ2-7; TRBD2 agrees at 7 bases. Unmatched junction bases numbered 6, after V lost 0 bases and J lost 1 base. The CDR3 is made up of 16 amino acids. CDR1 is MNHEY, CDR2 SVGAGI, per germline. CDR3 sequence: CASSYSRSGQSYEQYF. The CDR3 coding sequence is TGTGCCAGCAGTTACTCTCGTAGCGGGCAATCCTACGAGCAGTACTTC.

This chain joins TRBV7-8 and TRBJ1-5; maybe TRBD1 (6 bases). This CDR3 has 13 residues. V was cut by 4 bases and J by 8 bases, with 12 bases left in between. The V gene's germline CDR1 is SGHVS and CDR2 FQNEAQ. Written as DNA, the CDR3 is TGTGCCAGCAGCTCCCGGGGGCGGGAGCCCCAGCATTTT. Translation gives CASSSRGREPQHF.

The chain employs TRBV19 and TRBJ2-1; 8 bases agree with TRBD2. The CDR3 runs 16 residues. V dropped 1 base and J dropped 0; count of bases not matched to a gene: 2. Germline CDR1 reads LNHDA; CDR2 reads SQIVND (reference sequence). CDR3 nucleotides: TGTGCCAGTAGTATAGTGAGCGGGAGCTCCTACAATGAGCAGTTCTTC. Residues: CASSIVSGSSYNEQFF.

This chain connects TRBV7-6 to TRBJ2-1, with D possibly being TRBD2 (7 bases). CDR1 is SGHVS and CDR2 is FNYEAQ in the germline V gene. This CDR3 is built from 15 residues. V was clipped by 3 bases and J by 4 bases, with 13 bases between them. This CDR3 is CASSLGGLWYNEQFF. The CDR3 bases are TGTGCCAGCAGCTTGGGGGGGCTCTGGTACAATGAGCAGTTCTTC.

This chain uses TRBV20-1 with TRBJ2-7; perhaps TRBD1 as D (5 bases). CDR1 DFQATT and CDR2 SNEGSKA come from the germline V gene (reference sequence). V lost 3 bases, J lost 6 bases, and 15 bases lay in between. CDR3 length equals 13 residues. The CDR3 nucleotides are TGCAGTGCTAGTCGCCAGGGCCTCAGCGAGCAGTACTTC. Translation gives CSASRQGLSEQYF.

This clone was detected a few times. This chain uses TRBV5-1 with TRBJ1-2; tentative D call: TRBD1 (5 bases). Between the trimmed V and J ends, which lost 0 bases and 8 bases, there was a span of 17 bases. Germline lookup yields CDR1 SGHRS and CDR2 YFSETQ. CDR3 length equals 15 residues. The DNA for the CDR3 is TGCGCCAGCAGCTTGGGAGGGGCAGAGTCGGGCGGCTACACCTTC. It encodes CASSLGGAESGGYTF.

This chain links TRBV28 with TRBJ1-5; no reliable D call. CDR1 is MDHEN and CDR2 is SYDVKM in the germline V gene. The V end lost 4 bases, the J end lost 1 base, and 8 bases lay between the germline ends. The CDR3 loop spans 14 amino acids. CDR3 in DNA: TGTGCCAGCAGTTGGGGAGGGAGCAATCAGCCCCAGCATTTT. It specifies CASSWGGSNQPQHF.

This sequence joins TRBV5-8 and TRBJ2-3; perhaps TRBD1 as D (6 bases). Trimming left V 4 bases short and J 4 bases short, with 13 bases between. The CDR3 loop spans 14 amino acids. Germline CDR1 SGHTS, CDR2 YDEGEE. CDR3 loop: CASSLRQAPDTQYF. CDR3 DNA: TGTGCCAGCAGCCTCCGACAGGCCCCAGATACGCAGTATTTT.

CDR3 region: CASKWHSYEQYF. Written as DNA, the CDR3 is TGTGCCAGCAAGTGGCACTCCTACGAGCAGTACTTC. The genes are TRBV6-5 and TRBJ2-7, with D hard to call. CDR1 and CDR2 from the germline V gene are MNHEY and SVGAGI. The CDR3 totals 12 residues. The V and J ends lost 7 bases and 0 bases respectively, with 7 bases between them.

This chain joins TRBV2 and TRBJ1-4; TRBD1 might be the D (6 bases). This CDR3 is built from 15 residues. CDR1 and CDR2 (germline): SNHLY, FYNNEI. V dropped 5 bases and J dropped 6 bases, with 16 bases sitting between them. The CDR3 region is CASSPPGEGYEKLFF. The CDR3 bases are TGTGCCAGCAGTCCCCCAGGGGAGGGCTATGAAAAACTGTTTTTT.

Details on this clone: Different DNA sequences within this sample yield the same CDR3. This chain uses TRBV27 with TRBJ2-7; no reliable D call. The V and J ends lost 2 bases and 1 base respectively, with 6 bases between them. Per the germline V gene, CDR1 is MNHEY and CDR2 is SMNVEV (reference sequence). The CDR3 loop spans 13 amino acids. CDR3 region: CASSLSRSYEQYF. The CDR3 DNA sequence: TGTGCCAGCAGTTTAAGCCGATCCTACGAGCAGTACTTC.

V gene TRBV5-1 combines with J gene TRBJ2-2, with D tentatively TRBD1 (6 bases). The germline V gene encodes CDR1 SGHRS and CDR2 YFSETQ. The length of the CDR3 is 15 residues. Deletions cut 0 bases from V and 4 bases from J, with 10 bases between. This CDR3 reads CASSLARGGTGELFF. The CDR3 DNA reads as TGCGCCAGCAGCTTGGCCAGGGGTGGCACCGGGGAGCTGTTTTTT. The full variable domain, its missing parts supplied by reference TRBV5-1 and TRBJ2-2, is KAGVTQTPRYLIKTRGQQVTLSCSPISGHRSVSWYQQTPGQGLQFLFEYFSETQRNKGNFPGRFSGRQFSNSRSEMNVSTLELGDSALYLCASSLARGGTGELFFGEGSRLTVL.

This chain uses TRBV3-1 (or the pseudogene TRBV3-2) with TRBJ2-4, with 7 bases identical to TRBD1. The CDR3 contains 18 residues. Germline trimming cut 2 bases from V and 0 bases from J; bases unmatched to any gene: 10. Germline V CDR1 and CDR2: LGHDT, YNNKEL (reference sequence). CDR3 bases: TGTGCCAGCAGCCAAAGGGGGATAGACAGGGTAGCCAAAAACATTCAGTACTTC. This encodes CASSQRGIDRVAKNIQYF.

The chain uses TRBV24-1 and TRBJ2-3; 7 bases are shared with TRBD1. The CDR3 spans 15 residues. Germline-derived CDR1 and CDR2 are KGHDR and SFDVKD. The V and J ends lost 4 bases and 2 bases, in that order; junction bases with no gene match: 5. The CDR3 bases are TGTGCCACCAGTGAGCCACAGGGGCCCACAGATACGCAGTATTTT. Amino acids: CATSEPQGPTDTQYF.

The rearrangement links TRBV7-2 to TRBJ2-5, with D maybe TRBD1 (5 bases). CDR1 and CDR2 from the germline V gene are SGHTA and FQGNSA. This CDR3 spans 14 amino acids. V gave up 5 bases and J gave up 5 bases, with 15 bases separating them. CDR3 in amino acids: CASSPPPGRETQYF. The CDR3 DNA is TGTGCCAGCAGCCCCCCCCCAGGGCGCGAGACCCAGTACTTC.

This clone was observed once. The chain couples TRBV7-9 to TRBJ1-5, with 10 bases aligning to TRBD1. The junction had 11 bases not matched to a gene; V was cut back by 4 bases and J by 11 bases. This CDR3 contains 15 residues. Germline assignment: CDR1 SEHNR and CDR2 FQNEAQ (reference sequence). As DNA, the CDR3 is TGTGCCAGCAGCTCCGGACAGGGGGGCCAATTATCCCAGCATTTT. This translates into CASSSGQGGQLSQHF.

The chain links TRBV20-1 to TRBJ2-7; possible D gene TRBD2, 5 bases. CDR1 is DFQATT and CDR2 is SNEGSKA in the germline V gene (reference sequence). The CDR3 runs 11 residues. The germline V and J ends were trimmed by 6 bases and 7 bases, with 13 bases remaining between them. The CDR3 DNA sequence: TGCAGTGCACAAGCCCCGGGAGAGCAGTACTTC. Translation: CSAQAPGEQYF.

The chain uses TRBV5-1 and TRBJ1-1; D possibly corresponds to TRBD1 (5 bases). Germline assignment: CDR1 SGHRS and CDR2 YFSETQ. The CDR3 is made up of 14 amino acids. Trimming stripped 0 bases from V and 4 bases from J, with 10 bases between. CDR3 loop: CASSLAEGTTEAFF. CDR3 sequence (DNA): TGCGCCAGCAGCTTGGCCGAAGGGACCACTGAAGCTTTCTTT.